Below, 14 T cell receptor beta chains from the same sample are listed, as sequenced in a study of T cells expressing NK-cell markers. TCRdb reprocessed the 5' RACE reads, keeping one entry per CDR3 protein, no DNA. Its table lists about 440,000 distinct CDR3 sequences. Sequenced material: blood T cells: a sorted CD56 or NKG2C T cell subset, CD4+ or CD8+ T cells, or bulk PBMC T cells (not recorded which). These receptors were taken from a woman aged 18-70 years in good health.

The CDR3 loop reads CASSLAPSPAGEQFF. The J gene is TRBJ2-1, the V gene TRBV7-9; TCRdb's D call of TRBD1 is untestable without DNA. In germline, CDR1 is SEHNR, CDR2 FQNEAQ (reference sequence). The CDR3 runs to 15 residues.

CDR3 residues: CSARDSSGVYEQYF. The chain has TRBV20-1 and TRBJ2-7. The CDR3 spans 14 residues. The germline V gene encodes CDR1 DFQATT and CDR2 SNEGSKA (reference sequence).

The V gene is TRBV6-2 or TRBV6-3, the J gene TRBJ2-5; TCRdb's assignment of TRBD1 cannot be checked, as there is no DNA. Germline loops: CDR1 MNHEY, CDR2 SVGEGT. The CDR3 is made up of 13 amino acids. This CDR3 reads CASRADPRETQYF.

V gene TRBV19 combines with J gene TRBJ2-1. This CDR3 has 15 amino acids. Germline V CDR1 and CDR2: LNHDA, SQIVND (reference sequence). This chain's CDR3 is CASSLAYVVYNEQFF. The variable domain in full, with the rest retrieved from reference TRBV19 and TRBJ2-1, is DGGITQSPKYLFRKEGQNVTLSCEQNLNHDAMYWYRQDPGQGLRLIYYSQIVNDFQKGDIAEGYSVSREKKESFPLTVTSAQKNPTAFYLCASSLAYVVYNEQFFGPGTRLTVL.

The V gene is TRBV14, the J gene TRBJ2-1; TCRdb returns TRBD1, unconfirmable since there is no DNA. This CDR3 is built from 15 residues. Germline CDR1 reads SGHDN; CDR2 reads FVKESK. The CDR3 loop is CASSLGTGSNNEQFF. Together with reference TRBV14 and TRBJ2-1, the CDR3 gives the full variable domain: EAGVTQFPSHSVIEKGQTVTLRCDPISGHDNLYWYRRVMGKEIKFLLHFVKESKQDESGMPNNRFLAERTGGTYSTLKVQPAELEDSGVYFCASSLGTGSNNEQFFGPGTRLTVL.

The rearrangement joins TRBV5-1 to TRBJ1-1; TCRdb picks TRBD1, but there is no DNA to check that call. Germline CDR1 reads SGHRS; CDR2 reads YFSETQ. This CDR3 region has 13 residues. CDR3 sequence: CASSIRQGAEAFF.

The chain has TRBV29-1 and TRBJ1-6. Germline V gene data show CDR1 as SQVTM and CDR2 as ANQGSEA. CDR3 length: 16 residues. This chain's CDR3 is CSVAGTTYSYNSPLHF.

The chain recombines TRBV7-2 with TRBJ2-2. Germline loops: CDR1 SGHTA, CDR2 FQGNSA. The CDR3 covers 12 residues. CDR3: CASSLLAGELFF.

The gene calls are TRBV12-3 or TRBV12-4 and TRBJ1-6; lacking DNA, the TRBD1 call made by TCRdb goes unchecked. The CDR3 consists of 14 residues. The CDR3 spells CASSSSTGSSPLHF.

The V and J genes are TRBV24-1 and TRBJ2-2; checking the TCRdb D call of TRBD2 is not possible without DNA. The CDR3 is 16 amino acids. Germline V gene data show CDR1 as KGHDR and CDR2 as SFDVKD. The CDR3 protein is CATSARTSINTGELFF.

The J gene is TRBJ1-6, the V gene TRBV12-3 or TRBV12-4. The CDR3 is 16 amino acids. The CDR3 loop is CASSPYTPSGLSPLHF.

This chain links TRBV6-1 with TRBJ1-6; TCRdb picks TRBD1, but there is no DNA to check that call. The CDR3 has 16 amino acids. Germline V gene data show CDR1 as MNHNS and CDR2 as SASEGT. CDR3 protein: CASRAPGGGFNSPLHF.

This chain uses TRBV5-1 with TRBJ2-5. This CDR3 contains 16 residues. Looked up from germline, CDR1 is SGHRS and CDR2 is YFSETQ. CDR3 in amino acids: CASSLAVSSKEETQYF.

This chain connects TRBV7-8 to TRBJ2-7; absent DNA, TCRdb's TRBD2 call cannot be checked. CDR1 is SGHVS, CDR2 FQNEAQ, per germline. The CDR3 is made up of 16 amino acids. The CDR3 sequence is CASSLATGVPQMEQYF.